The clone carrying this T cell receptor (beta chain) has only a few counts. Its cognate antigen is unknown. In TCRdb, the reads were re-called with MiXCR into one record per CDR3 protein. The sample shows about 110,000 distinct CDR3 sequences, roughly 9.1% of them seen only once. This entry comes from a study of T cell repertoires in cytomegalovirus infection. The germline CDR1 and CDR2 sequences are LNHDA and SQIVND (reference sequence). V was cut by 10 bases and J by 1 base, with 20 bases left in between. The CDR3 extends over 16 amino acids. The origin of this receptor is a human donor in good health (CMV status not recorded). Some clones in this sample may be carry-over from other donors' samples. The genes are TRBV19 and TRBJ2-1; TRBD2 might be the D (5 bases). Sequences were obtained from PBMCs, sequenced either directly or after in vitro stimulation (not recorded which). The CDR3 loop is CATIRSFPGSYNEQFF. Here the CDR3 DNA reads TGTGCCACGATTCGGAGTTTCCCGGGATCCTACAATGAGCAGTTCTTC.